The rows below give T cell receptor beta chains drawn from one sample of a study of post-analysis software for immune sequencing data. Via MiXCR, TCRdb re-called the PCR reads, giving one row per CDR3 protein. The data contain 380,000 or so distinct CDR3 sequences, around 37% of them singletons. Specimen: blood. The receptors stem from a girl aged 10 to 17 with multiple sclerosis. CDR3s leave out the opening cysteine and the closing phenylalanine or tryptophan. Clone size appears in some rows only: once, few, many, or a class for an expanded clone.

clone size	V gene	J gene	CDR3 protein
-	TRBV7-2	TRBJ1-2	ASSLSSSGGYGYT
few	TRBV6-5	TRBJ1-1	ASNGGPTVEAF
few	TRBV5-6	TRBJ2-5	ASSADPETQY
-	TRBV7-2	TRBJ2-2	ASSPHTGERF
-	TRBV6-6	TRBJ2-7	ASSQGTLYEQY
few	TRBV5-1	TRBJ2-7	ASSLVPVTETYEQY
-	TRBV12-3/TRBV12-4	TRBJ1-2	ASSVLGDHGYT
few	TRBV9	TRBJ2-1	ASSYLSGGAGNEQF
-	TRBV27	TRBJ2-1	ASSWGEDGSYNEQF
-	TRBV7-2	TRBJ2-7	ASSKGQVSYEQY
-	TRBV20-1	TRBJ1-4	SAKGGTGNEKLF
-	TRBV15	TRBJ2-1	ATSRDRGQTYNEQF
-	TRBV27	TRBJ2-5	ASSLGTDNEQY
-	TRBV7-2	TRBJ2-7	ASSLESGPSIYEQY
-	TRBV4-1	TRBJ2-1	ASRGSGARNEQF
-	TRBV29-1	TRBJ1-1	SVIEVFALTEAF
-	TRBV3-1	TRBJ2-7	ASSEMTGGPYEQY
once	TRBV15	TRBJ2-7	ATSRALGVNEQY
few	TRBV7-6	TRBJ2-1	ASSSLPRDRGLEQF
few	TRBV19	TRBJ2-1	ASSVLAGALDEQF
-	TRBV27	TRBJ2-7	ASSTDREASYEQY
few	TRBV27	TRBJ1-6	ASSLSASSYNSPLH
-	TRBV11-3	TRBJ1-2	ASSFPGTPGHYGYT
few	TRBV3-1	TRBJ1-1	ASSLAGGDTEAF
few	TRBV5-5	TRBJ2-7	ASSARDSYEQY
-	TRBV20-1	TRBJ1-2	SATGSGYT
few	TRBV7-2	TRBJ2-5	ASSSRTGRTQETQY